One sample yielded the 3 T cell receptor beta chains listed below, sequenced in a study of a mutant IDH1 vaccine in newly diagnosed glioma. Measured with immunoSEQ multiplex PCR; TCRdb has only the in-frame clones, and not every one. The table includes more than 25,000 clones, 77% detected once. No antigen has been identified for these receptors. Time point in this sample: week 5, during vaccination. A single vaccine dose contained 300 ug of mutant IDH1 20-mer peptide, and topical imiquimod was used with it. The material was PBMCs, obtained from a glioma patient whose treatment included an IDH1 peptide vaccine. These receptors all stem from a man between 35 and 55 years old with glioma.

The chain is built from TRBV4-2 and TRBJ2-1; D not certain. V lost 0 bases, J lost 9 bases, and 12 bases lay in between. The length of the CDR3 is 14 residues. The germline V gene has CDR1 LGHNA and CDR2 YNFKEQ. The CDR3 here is CASSQELLVSEQFF. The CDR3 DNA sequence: TGTGCCAGCAGCCAAGAACTGTTAGTTTCTGAGCAGTTCTTC.

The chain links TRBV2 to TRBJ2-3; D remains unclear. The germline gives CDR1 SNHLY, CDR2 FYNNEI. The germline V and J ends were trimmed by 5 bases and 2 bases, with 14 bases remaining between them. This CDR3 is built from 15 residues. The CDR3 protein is CASSPGGALTDTQYF. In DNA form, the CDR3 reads TGTGCCAGCAGTCCCGGTGGCGCCCTCACAGATACGCAGTATTTT. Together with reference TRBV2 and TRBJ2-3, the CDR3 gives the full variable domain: EPEVTQTPSHQVTQMGQEVILRCVPISNHLYFYWYRQILGQKVEFLVSFYNNEISEKSEIFDDQFSVERPDGSNFTLKIRSTKLEDSAMYFCASSPGGALTDTQYFGPGTRLTVL.

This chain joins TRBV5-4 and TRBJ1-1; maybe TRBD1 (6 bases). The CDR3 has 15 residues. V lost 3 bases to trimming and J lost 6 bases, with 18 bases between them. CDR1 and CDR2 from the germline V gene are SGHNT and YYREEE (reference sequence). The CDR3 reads CASSSSQQQGAEAFF. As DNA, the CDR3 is TGTGCCAGCAGCTCGTCCCAACAACAGGGAGCTGAAGCTTTCTTT.